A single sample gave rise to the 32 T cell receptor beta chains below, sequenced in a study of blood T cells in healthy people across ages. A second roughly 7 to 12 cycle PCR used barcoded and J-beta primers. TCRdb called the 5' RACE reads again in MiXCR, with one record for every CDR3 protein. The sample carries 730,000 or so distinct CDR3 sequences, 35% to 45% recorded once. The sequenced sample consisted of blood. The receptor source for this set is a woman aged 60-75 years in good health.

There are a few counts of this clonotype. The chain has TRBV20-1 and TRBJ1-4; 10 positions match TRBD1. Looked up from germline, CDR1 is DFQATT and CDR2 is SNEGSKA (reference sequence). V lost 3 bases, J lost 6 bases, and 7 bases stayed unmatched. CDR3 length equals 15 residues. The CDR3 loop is CSASATGGAYEKLFF. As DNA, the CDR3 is TGCAGTGCTAGCGCGACAGGGGGCGCGTATGAAAAACTGTTTTTT.

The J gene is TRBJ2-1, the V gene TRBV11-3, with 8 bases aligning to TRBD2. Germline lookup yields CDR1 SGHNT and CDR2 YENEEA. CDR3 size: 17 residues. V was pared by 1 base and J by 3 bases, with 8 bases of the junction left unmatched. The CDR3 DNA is TGTGCCAGCAGCTTAGGGGTCGGCGGGGGGAACTACAATGAGCAGTTCTTC. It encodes CASSLGVGGGNYNEQFF.

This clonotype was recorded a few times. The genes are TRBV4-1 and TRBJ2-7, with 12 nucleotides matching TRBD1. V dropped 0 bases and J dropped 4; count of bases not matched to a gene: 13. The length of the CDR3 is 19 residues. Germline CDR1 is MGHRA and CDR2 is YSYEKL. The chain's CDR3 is CASSQDRGQGASSAYEQYF. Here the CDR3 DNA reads TGCGCCAGCAGCCAAGATCGGGGACAGGGGGCTTCGAGTGCATACGAGCAGTACTTC.

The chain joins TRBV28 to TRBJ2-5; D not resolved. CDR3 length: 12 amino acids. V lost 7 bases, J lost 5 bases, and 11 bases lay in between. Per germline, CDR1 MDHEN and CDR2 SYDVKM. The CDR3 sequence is CASTQLWETQYF. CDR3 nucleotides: TGTGCCAGCACCCAACTTTGGGAGACCCAGTACTTC.

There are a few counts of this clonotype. CDR3 nucleotide sequence: TGTGCCAGCAGTTCTATGTCAGATACGCAGTATTTT. Its protein product is CASSSMSDTQYF. The chain couples TRBV6-2 or TRBV6-3 to TRBJ2-3, with D unclear. V was clipped by 4 bases and J by 4 bases, with 6 bases between them. This CDR3 is built from 12 residues. The germline gives CDR1 MNHEY, CDR2 SVGEGT.

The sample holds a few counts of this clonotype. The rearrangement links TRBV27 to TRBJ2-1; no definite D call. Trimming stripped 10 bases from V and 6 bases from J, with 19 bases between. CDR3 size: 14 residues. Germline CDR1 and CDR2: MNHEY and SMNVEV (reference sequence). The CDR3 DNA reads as TGTGCCACCTTAAACCTCCCTACCGTCAATGAGCAGTTCTTC. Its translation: CATLNLPTVNEQFF.

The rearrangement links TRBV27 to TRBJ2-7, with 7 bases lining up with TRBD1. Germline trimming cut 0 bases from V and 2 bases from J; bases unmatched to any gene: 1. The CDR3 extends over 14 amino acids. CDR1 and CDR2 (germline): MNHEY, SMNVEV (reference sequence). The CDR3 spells CASSLSGTAYEQYF. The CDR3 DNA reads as TGTGCCAGCAGTTTATCGGGGACAGCCTACGAGCAGTACTTC.

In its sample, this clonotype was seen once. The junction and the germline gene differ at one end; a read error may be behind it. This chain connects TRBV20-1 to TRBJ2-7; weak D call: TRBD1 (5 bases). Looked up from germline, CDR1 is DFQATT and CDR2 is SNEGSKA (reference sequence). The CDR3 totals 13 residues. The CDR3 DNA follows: TGCAGTGCTAGAGTTCAGGGTGTTCACGAGCGGTACTTC. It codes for CSARVQGVHERYF.

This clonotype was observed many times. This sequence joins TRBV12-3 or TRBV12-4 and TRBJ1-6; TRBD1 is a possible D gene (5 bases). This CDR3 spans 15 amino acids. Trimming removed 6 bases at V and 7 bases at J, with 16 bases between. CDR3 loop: CASSYLAGLNSPLHF. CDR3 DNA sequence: TGTGCCAGCAGCTATTTAGCAGGGCTGAATTCACCCCTCCACTTT.

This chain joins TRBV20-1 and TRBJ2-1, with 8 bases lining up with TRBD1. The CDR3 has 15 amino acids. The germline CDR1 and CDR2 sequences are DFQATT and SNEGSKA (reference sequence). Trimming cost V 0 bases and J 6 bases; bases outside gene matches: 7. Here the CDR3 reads CSARDIQGGVNEQFF. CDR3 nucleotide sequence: TGCAGTGCTAGAGATATACAGGGGGGTGTCAATGAGCAGTTCTTC.

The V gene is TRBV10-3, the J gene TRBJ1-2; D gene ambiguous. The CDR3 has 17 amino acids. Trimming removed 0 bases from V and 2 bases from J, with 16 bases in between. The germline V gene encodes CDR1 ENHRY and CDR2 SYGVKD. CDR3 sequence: CAISESDGRGGNYGYTF. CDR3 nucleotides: TGTGCCATCAGTGAGTCGGACGGACGGGGAGGCAACTATGGCTACACCTTC.

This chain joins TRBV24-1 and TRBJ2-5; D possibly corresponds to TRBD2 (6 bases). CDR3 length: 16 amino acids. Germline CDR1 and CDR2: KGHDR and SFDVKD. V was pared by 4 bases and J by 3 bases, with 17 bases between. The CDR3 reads CATSDPTSTTKETQYF. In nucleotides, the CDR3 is TGTGCCACCAGTGACCCTACTAGCACAACGAAAGAGACCCAGTACTTC.

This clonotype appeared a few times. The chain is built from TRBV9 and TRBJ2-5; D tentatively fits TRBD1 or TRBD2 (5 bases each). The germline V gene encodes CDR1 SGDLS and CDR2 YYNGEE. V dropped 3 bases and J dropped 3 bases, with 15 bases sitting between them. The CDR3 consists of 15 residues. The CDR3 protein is CASSEDGTEEETQYF. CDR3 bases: TGTGCCAGCAGCGAAGACGGGACGGAGGAAGAGACCCAGTACTTC.

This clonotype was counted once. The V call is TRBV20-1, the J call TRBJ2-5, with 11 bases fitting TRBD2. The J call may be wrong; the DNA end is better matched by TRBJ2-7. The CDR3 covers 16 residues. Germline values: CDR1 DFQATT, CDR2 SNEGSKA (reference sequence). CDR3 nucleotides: TGCAGTGCTAGAGATGGGGCTAGCGGGAGGTATTACGAGCAGTACTTC. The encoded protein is CSARDGASGRYYEQYF.

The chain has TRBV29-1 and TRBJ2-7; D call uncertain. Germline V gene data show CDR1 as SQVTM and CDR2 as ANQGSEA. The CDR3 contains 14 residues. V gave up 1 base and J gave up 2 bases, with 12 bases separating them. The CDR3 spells CSVEAGSHTYEQYF. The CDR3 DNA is TGCAGCGTTGAAGCTGGTTCGCACACCTACGAGCAGTACTTC.

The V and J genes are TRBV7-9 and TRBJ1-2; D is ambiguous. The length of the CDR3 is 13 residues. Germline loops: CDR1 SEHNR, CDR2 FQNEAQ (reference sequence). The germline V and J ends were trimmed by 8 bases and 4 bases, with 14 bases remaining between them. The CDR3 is CASRVAGRYGYTF. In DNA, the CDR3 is TGTGCCAGCCGAGTGGCCGGACGCTATGGCTACACCTTC.

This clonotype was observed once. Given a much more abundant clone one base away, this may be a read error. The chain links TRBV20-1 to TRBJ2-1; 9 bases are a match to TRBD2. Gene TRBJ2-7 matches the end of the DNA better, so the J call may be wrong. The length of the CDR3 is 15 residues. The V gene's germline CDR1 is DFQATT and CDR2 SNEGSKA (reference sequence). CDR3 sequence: CSAYAGTSINNEQYF. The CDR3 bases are TGCAGTGCCTACGCCGGGACTAGCATCAACAATGAGCAGTACTTC.

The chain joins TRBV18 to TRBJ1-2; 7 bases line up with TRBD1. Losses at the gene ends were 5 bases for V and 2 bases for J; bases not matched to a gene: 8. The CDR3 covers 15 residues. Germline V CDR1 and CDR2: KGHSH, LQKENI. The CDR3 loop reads CASSSGTETNYGYTF. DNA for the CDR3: TGTGCCAGCTCATCCGGGACAGAGACGAACTATGGCTACACCTTC.

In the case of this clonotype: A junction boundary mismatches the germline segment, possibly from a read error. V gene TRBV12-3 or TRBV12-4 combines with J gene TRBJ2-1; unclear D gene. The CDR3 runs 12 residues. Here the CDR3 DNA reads TGTGCCAGTAGTTTCAGCCTGGGTGAGCAGTTCTTC. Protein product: CASSFSLGEQFF.

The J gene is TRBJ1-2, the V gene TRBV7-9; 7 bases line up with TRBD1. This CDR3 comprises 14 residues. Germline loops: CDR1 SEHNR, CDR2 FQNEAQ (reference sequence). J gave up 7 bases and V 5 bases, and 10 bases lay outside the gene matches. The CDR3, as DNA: TGTGCCAGCAGCATATCCGGGACAGACTCTGGCTACACCTTC. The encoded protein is CASSISGTDSGYTF.

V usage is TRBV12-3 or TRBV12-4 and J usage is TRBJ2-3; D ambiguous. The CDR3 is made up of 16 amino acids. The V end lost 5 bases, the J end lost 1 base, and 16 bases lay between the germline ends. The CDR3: CASSKRHGGGTDTQYF. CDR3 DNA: TGTGCCAGCAGTAAGCGACACGGTGGGGGCACAGATACGCAGTATTTT.

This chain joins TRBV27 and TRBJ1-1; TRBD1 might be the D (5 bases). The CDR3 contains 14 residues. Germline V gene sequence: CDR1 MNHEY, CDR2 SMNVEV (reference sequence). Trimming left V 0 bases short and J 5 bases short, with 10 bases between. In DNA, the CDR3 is TGTGCCAGCAGTTTATCAGGGGTTGGTACTGAAGCTTTCTTT. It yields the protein CASSLSGVGTEAFF.

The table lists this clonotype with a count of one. The CDR3 loop reads CASMAGQFNEKLFF. CDR3 DNA sequence: TGCGCCAGCATGGCAGGACAATTTAATGAAAAACTGTTTTTT. V usage is TRBV10-2 and J usage is TRBJ1-4; D is possibly TRBD1 (5 bases). This CDR3 has 14 amino acids. Germline CDR1 is WSHSY and CDR2 is SAAADI. V was shortened by 7 bases and J by 4 bases, with 13 bases between the two germline ends.

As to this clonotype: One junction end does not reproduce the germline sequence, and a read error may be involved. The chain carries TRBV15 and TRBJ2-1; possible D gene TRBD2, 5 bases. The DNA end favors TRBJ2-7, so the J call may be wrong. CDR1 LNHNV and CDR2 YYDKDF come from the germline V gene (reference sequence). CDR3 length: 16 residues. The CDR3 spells CATIRDTGSSYNEQYF. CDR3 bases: TGTGCCACCATCAGAGATACGGGAAGCTCCTACAATGAGCAGTACTTC.

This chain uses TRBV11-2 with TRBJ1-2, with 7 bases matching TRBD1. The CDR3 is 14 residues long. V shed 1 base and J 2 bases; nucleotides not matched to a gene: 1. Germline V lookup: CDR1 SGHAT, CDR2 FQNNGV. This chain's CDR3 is CASSLGGQNYGYTF. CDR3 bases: TGTGCCAGCAGCTTAGGGGGACAGAACTATGGCTACACCTTC.

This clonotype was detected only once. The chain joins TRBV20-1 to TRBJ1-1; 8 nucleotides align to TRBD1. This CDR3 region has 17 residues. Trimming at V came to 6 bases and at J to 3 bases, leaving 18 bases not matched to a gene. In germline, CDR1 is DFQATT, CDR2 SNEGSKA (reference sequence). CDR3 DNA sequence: TGCAGTGCCTTAGCCGGGACAGGCCTCATGTGGGACACTGAAGCTTTCTTT. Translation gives CSALAGTGLMWDTEAFF.

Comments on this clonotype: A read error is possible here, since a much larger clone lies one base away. The CDR3 nucleotides are TGTGCCTGGAGTGTAGGAGGGGGACAGGGGAATCAGCCCCAGCATTTT. Translating it yields CAWSVGGGQGNQPQHF. The chain couples TRBV30 to TRBJ1-5; 10 nucleotides line up with TRBD1. Germline lookup yields CDR1 GTSNPN and CDR2 SVGIG (reference sequence). The CDR3 contains 16 residues. V lost 0 bases to trimming and J lost 4 bases; unmatched junction nucleotides: 6. The variable domain in full, completed from reference TRBV30 and TRBJ1-5, reads SQTIHQWPATLVQPVGSPLSLECTVEGTSNPNLYWYRQAAGRGLQLLFYSVGIGQISSEVPQNLSASRPQDRQFILSSKKLLLSDSGFYLCAWSVGGGQGNQPQHFGDGTRLSIL.

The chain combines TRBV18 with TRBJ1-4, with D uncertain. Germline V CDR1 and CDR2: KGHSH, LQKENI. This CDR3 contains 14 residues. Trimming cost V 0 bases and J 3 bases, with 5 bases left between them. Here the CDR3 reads CASSPPAANEKLFF. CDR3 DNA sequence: TGTGCCAGCTCACCACCAGCGGCTAATGAAAAACTGTTTTTT.

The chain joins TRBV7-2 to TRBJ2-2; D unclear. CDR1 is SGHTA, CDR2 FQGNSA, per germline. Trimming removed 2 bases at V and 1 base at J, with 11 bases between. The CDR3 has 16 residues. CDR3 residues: CASSLLPGLNTGELFF. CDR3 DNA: TGTGCCAGCAGCTTATTGCCCGGGTTGAACACCGGGGAGCTGTTTTTT.

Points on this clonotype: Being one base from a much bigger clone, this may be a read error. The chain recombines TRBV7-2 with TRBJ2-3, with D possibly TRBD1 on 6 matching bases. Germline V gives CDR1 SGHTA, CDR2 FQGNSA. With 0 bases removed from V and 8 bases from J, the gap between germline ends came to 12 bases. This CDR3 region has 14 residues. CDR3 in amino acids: CASSLAAGVRTQYF. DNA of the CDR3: TGTGCCAGCAGCTTAGCGGCAGGGGTCCGTACGCAGTATTTT.

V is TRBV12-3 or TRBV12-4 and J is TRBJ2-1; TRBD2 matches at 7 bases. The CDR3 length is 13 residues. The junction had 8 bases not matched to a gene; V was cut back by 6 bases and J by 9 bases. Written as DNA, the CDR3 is TGTGCCAGCAGCAAACTAGCGATCGGTGAGCAGTTCTTC. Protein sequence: CASSKLAIGEQFF.

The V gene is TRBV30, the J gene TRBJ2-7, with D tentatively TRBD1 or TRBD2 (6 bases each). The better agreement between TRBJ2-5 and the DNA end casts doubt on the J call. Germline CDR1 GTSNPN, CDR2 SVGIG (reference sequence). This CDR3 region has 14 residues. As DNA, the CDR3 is TGTGCCTGGAGCACAGGGTTGGGAGGAGAGACCCAGTACTTC. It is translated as CAWSTGLGGETQYF.